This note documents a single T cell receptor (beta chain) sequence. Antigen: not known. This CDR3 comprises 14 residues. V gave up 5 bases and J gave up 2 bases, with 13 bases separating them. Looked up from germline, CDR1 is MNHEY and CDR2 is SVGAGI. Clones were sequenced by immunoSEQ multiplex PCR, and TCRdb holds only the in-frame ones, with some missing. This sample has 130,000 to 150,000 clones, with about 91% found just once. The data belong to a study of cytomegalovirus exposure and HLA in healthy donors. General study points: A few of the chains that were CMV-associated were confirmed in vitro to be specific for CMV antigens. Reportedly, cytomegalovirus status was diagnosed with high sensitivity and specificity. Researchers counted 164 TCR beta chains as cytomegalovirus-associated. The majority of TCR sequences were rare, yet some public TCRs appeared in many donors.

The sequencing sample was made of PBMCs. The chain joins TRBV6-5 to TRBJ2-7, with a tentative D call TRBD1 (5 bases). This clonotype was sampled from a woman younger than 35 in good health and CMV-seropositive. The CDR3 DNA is TGTGCCAGCAGTCCCTCTGGGGCCGCCTACGAGCAGTACTTC. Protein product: CASSPSGAAYEQYF.